The present TCR beta chain was sequenced within a study of blood T cell repertoires in COVID-19. Overall study: Some COVID-19 samples were acute and others convalescent; all came from the United States, Italy and Spain.

Germline values: CDR1 MDHEN, CDR2 SYDVKM. Deletions cut 6 bases from V and 3 bases from J, with 8 bases between. The CDR3 is 12 amino acids. TCRdb's table, derived via immunoSEQ multiplex PCR, lists solely in-frame clones and lacks some. The data hold about 190,000 clones, with 75% to 90% observed a single time. Sequenced sample: peripheral blood. The chain links TRBV28 to TRBJ1-2; D gene ambiguous. This receptor was taken from a man aged 40-49 years with acute or convalescent COVID-19. The CDR3 sequence is CASRSTDYGYTF. The CDR3 DNA reads as TGTGCCAGCAGGTCCACGGACTATGGCTACACCTTC.